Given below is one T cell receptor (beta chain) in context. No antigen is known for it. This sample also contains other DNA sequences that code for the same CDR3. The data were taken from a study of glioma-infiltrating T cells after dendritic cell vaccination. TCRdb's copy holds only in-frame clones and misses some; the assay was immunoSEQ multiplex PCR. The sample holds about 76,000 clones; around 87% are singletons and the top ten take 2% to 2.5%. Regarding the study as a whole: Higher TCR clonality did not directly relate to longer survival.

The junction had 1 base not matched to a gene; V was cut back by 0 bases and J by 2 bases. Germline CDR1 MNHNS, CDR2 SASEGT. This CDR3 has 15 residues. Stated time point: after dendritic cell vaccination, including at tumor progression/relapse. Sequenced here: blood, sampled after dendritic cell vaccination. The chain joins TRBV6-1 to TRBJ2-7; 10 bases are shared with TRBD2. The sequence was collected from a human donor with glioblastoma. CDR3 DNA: TGTGCCAGCAGTGAAGCAGCGGGGGGGCCCTACGAGCAGTACTTC. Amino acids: CASSEAAGGPYEQYF.